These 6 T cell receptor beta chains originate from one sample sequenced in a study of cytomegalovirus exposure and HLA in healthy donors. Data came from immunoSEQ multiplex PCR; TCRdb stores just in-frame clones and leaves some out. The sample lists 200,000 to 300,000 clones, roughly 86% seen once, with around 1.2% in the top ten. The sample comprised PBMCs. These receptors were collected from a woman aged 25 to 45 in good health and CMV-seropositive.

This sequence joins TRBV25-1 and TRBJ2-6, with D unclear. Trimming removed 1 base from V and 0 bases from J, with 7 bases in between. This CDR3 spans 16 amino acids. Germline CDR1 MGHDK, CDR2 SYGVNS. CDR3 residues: CASSEFRSSGANVLTF. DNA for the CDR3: TGTGCCAGCAGTGAATTTAGGAGCTCTGGGGCCAACGTCCTGACTTTC.

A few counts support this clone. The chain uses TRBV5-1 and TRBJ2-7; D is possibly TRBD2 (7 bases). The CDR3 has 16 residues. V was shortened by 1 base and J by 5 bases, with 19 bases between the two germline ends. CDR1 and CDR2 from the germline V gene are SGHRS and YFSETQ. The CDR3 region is CASSLLLWGGDNEQYF. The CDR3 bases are TGCGCCAGCAGCTTGCTTTTGTGGGGGGGGGACAACGAGCAGTACTTC.

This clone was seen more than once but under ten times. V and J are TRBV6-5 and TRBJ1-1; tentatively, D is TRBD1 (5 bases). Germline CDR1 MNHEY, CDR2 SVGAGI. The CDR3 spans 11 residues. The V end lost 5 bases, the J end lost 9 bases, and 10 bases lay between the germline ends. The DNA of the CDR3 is TGTGCCAGCAGTCGGAGGGACCAAGCTTTCTTT. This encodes CASSRRDQAFF.

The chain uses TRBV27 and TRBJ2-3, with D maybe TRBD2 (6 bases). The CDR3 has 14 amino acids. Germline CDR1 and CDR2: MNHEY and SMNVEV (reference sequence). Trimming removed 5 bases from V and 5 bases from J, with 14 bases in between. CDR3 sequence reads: CASSERSGGDTQYF. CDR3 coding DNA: TGTGCCAGCAGTGAACGTAGCGGAGGAGATACGCAGTATTTT.

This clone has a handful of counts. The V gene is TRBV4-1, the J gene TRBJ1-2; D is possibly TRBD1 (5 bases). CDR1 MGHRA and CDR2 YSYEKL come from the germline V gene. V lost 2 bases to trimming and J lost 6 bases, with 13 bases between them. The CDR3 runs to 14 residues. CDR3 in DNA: TGCGCCAGCAGCCAACCGGGCAGGGTGCATGGCTACACCTTC. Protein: CASSQPGRVHGYTF.

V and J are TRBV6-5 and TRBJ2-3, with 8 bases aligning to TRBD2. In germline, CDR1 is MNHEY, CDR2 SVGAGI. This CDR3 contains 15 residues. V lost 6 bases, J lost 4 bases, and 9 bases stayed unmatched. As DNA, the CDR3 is TGTGCCAGCAGCTGGGTAGCGGGAATATCAGATACGCAGTATTTT. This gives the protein CASSWVAGISDTQYF.